Listed below are T cell receptor beta chains from one sample, sequenced in a study of ipilimumab plus nivolumab after autologous stem cell transplantation. Clones were read by immunoSEQ multiplex PCR, and TCRdb kept only the in-frame ones, dropping some. The table has tens of thousands of clones, 83% seen once; the top ten hold under 2.5%. This material consisted of PBMCs, taken in a trial of ipilimumab plus nivolumab as post-transplant consolidation. These receptors all come from a male donor with diffuse large B-cell lymphoma. CDR3s include the opening cysteine and the closing phenylalanine or tryptophan. D genes are given only for firm matches. Expanded clones are given a class, and other clones once, few, many or no size at all.

d_gene,v_gene,abundance,j_gene,CDR3nt,CDR3aa
NA,TRBV9,NA,TRBJ1-4,TGTGCCAGCGGGGTTCTACCGGCTAATGAAAAACTGTTTTTT,CASGVLPANEKLFF
NA,TRBV29-1,NA,TRBJ1-2,TGCAGCGTTGATGAGGACAGCTATGGCTACACCTTC,CSVDEDSYGYTF
TRBD1,TRBV7-8,NA,TRBJ1-6,TGTGCCAGCAGTCCGAGGGGGGGACAGGGGAATAATTCACCCCTCCACTTT,CASSPRGGQGNNSPLHF
NA,TRBV7-2,NA,TRBJ1-6,TGTGCCAGCAGCCTTGGGCAGCCAAATTCACCCCTCCACTTT,CASSLGQPNSPLHF
NA,TRBV27,once,TRBJ2-7,TGTGCCAGCAGTCCGTCCTCCGGGGGGCTCACCTACGAGCAGTACTTC,CASSPSSGGLTYEQYF
TRBD2,TRBV19,NA,TRBJ2-1,TGTGCCAGTAGGCTTGGGGGCGGGGGGGCCCGTGAGCAGTTCTTC,CASRLGGGGAREQFF
TRBD1,TRBV15,few,TRBJ2-7,TGTGCCACCAGCAGAGACAGGGGGCGCGAGCAGTACTTC,CATSRDRGREQYF
TRBD2,TRBV25-1,NA,TRBJ2-3,TGTGCCAGCAGTCCCCTAGCGGGGGGACCCTCTAGCACAGATACGCAGTATTTT,CASSPLAGGPSSTDTQYF
TRBD1,TRBV9,NA,TRBJ1-4,TGTGCCAGCAGCCCGGCGGGACAGGGACGTGAAAAACTGTTTTTT,CASSPAGQGREKLFF
NA,TRBV7-9,NA,TRBJ1-1,TGTGCCAGCAGCTTAGCGGGGGGCGCTGAAGCTTTCTTT,CASSLAGGAEAFF
NA,TRBV9,NA,TRBJ2-1,TGTGCCAGCAGCGATTGGTTGGAGGGTAACAATGAGCAGTTCTTC,CASSDWLEGNNEQFF
NA,TRBV2,NA,TRBJ1-4,TGTGCCAGCAGCCTCCTAGCAACTAATGAAAAACTGTTTTTT,CASSLLATNEKLFF
NA,TRBV6-1,NA,TRBJ2-6,TGTGCCAGCAGTGAAATCGGCTCTGGGGCCAACGTCCTGACTTTC,CASSEIGSGANVLTF
TRBD2,TRBV5-4,once,TRBJ2-3,TGTGCCAGCAGCTTGTGGGGACTAGCGGCGGACACAGATACGCAGTATTTT,CASSLWGLAADTDTQYF
TRBD2,TRBV2,NA,TRBJ2-5,TGTGCCAGCAGTGAAGGTAGCGGGGGTAGCGGAGAGACCCAGTACTTC,CASSEGSGGSGETQYF
NA,TRBV18,NA,TRBJ1-2,TGTGCCAGCTCACTGTTTGAGGGCTTCAACTATGGCTACACCTTC,CASSLFEGFNYGYTF
TRBD2,TRBV28,NA,TRBJ2-7,TGTGCCAGCAGTTTACCCCTAGCGGGGGGCGATCAGCAGTACTTC,CASSLPLAGGDQQYF
NA,TRBV7-2,NA,TRBJ2-1,TGTGCCAGCAGCTTATGGGTCGGTGGGAGGGGGAATGAGCAGTTCTTC,CASSLWVGGRGNEQFF
TRBD1,TRBV10-3,NA,TRBJ1-1,TGTGCCATCAGTTGGGACAGCCTGAACGCTTTCTTT,CAISWDSLNAFF
NA,TRBV9,few,TRBJ2-2,TGTGCCAGCAGCGTAGAAGCATATATTGACGGGGAGCTGTTTTTT,CASSVEAYIDGELFF